Below, 18 T cell receptor beta chains from the same sample are listed, as sequenced in a study of shared clonotypes between healthy human individuals. Assay used: immunoSEQ multiplex PCR; TCRdb lists only in-frame clones, some missing. The top ten hold more than 0.1% of the sample, which has under 2,500,000 clones, nearly 97% seen once. The sequenced sample consisted of naive CD4+ T cells sorted from blood. Subset of the sample: CD45RA+ positively selected. These receptors all stem from a man younger than 35 in good health.

The genes are TRBV28 and TRBJ1-2; 8 positions match TRBD1. The CDR3 covers 15 residues. V lost 4 bases and J lost 8; bases outside the gene matches: 12. Germline-derived CDR1 and CDR2 are MDHEN and SYDVKM. The CDR3 region is CASSSYGTGLGGYTF. The CDR3, as DNA: TGTGCCAGCAGTTCTTACGGGACAGGTTTGGGGGGCTACACCTTC.

The chain combines TRBV27 with TRBJ2-7; 10 bases are shared with TRBD2. The J segment lost 1 base and the V segment lost 5 bases, leaving 5 bases of the junction unmatched. This CDR3 is built from 15 residues. The V gene's germline CDR1 is MNHEY and CDR2 SMNVEV (reference sequence). Here the CDR3 reads CASSELGLASYEQYF. The CDR3 coding sequence is TGTGCCAGCAGTGAGTTGGGACTAGCGTCCTACGAGCAGTACTTC.

This chain links TRBV5-1 with TRBJ2-7; D unresolved. Trimming left V 0 bases short and J 0 bases short, with 7 bases between. CDR1 SGHRS and CDR2 YFSETQ come from the germline V gene. CDR3 length equals 14 residues. The CDR3 region has the DNA TGCGCCAGCAGCTTGGATGGTAACTCCTACGAGCAGTACTTC. Translating gives CASSLDGNSYEQYF.

The chain couples TRBV7-3 to TRBJ1-1; weak D call: TRBD1 (6 bases). CDR3 length equals 15 residues. The germline V gene has CDR1 SGHTA and CDR2 FQGTGA. Trimming took off 4 bases at V and 5 bases at J, with 17 bases between the two ends. This CDR3 reads CASSSRRGLVTEAFF. In nucleotides, the CDR3 is TGTGCCAGCAGCTCCCGGCGGGGGCTGGTTACTGAAGCTTTCTTT. Based on the CDR3 plus reference TRBV7-3 and TRBJ1-1, the full variable domain is GAGVSQTPSNKVTEKGKYVELRCDPISGHTALYWYRQSLGQGPEFLIYFQGTGAADDSGLPNDRFFAVRPEGSVSTLKIQRTERGDSAVYLCASSSRRGLVTEAFFGQGTRLTVV.

The CDR3 loop reads CASSTGVSGYTF. As DNA, the CDR3 is TGTGCCAGCAGCACAGGGGTTTCTGGCTACACCTTC. V gene TRBV6-5 combines with J gene TRBJ1-2, with TRBD1 matching 7 bases. CDR3 length: 12 residues. V was pared by 6 bases and J by 7 bases, with 5 bases of the junction left unmatched. CDR1 MNHEY and CDR2 SVGAGI come from the germline V gene.

The chain combines TRBV2 with TRBJ2-5, with D unclear. CDR1 is SNHLY, CDR2 FYNNEI, per germline. The CDR3 spans 12 residues. Between the trimmed V and J ends, which lost 8 bases and 5 bases, there was a span of 12 bases. The CDR3 protein is CASDELRETQYF. CDR3 sequence (DNA): TGTGCCAGCGACGAGCTTAGGGAGACCCAGTACTTC.

This clone turned up a few times. This rearrangement joins TRBV30 to TRBJ1-5; D call uncertain. Germline CDR1 reads GTSNPN; CDR2 reads SVGIG (reference sequence). This CDR3 is 14 amino acids long. The V end was cut by 2 bases, the J end by 3 bases, with 11 bases between. CDR3 coding DNA: TGTGCCTGGAGTCCGGGGAGGATCAATCAGCCCCAGCATTTT. Translation: CAWSPGRINQPQHF.

V is TRBV6-1 and J is TRBJ2-4, with 7 bases fitting TRBD1. V trimming: 7 bases; J trimming: 2 bases; junction bases outside the gene matches: 5. CDR1 and CDR2 from the germline V gene are MNHNS and SASEGT. This CDR3 comprises 14 residues. CDR3 DNA sequence: TGTGCCAGCAACGACAGGGCGACCAAAAACATTCAGTACTTC. Its translation is CASNDRATKNIQYF.

Concerning this clone itself: Other DNA sequences in this specimen translate into the identical CDR3. The chain couples TRBV5-4 to TRBJ2-7; the D is unclear. Trimming shortened V by 4 bases and J by 3 bases, and 8 bases separated the two germline ends. CDR3 size: 12 residues. Germline V lookup: CDR1 SGHNT, CDR2 YYREEE (reference sequence). The CDR3: CASSVPGYEQYF. CDR3 sequence (DNA): TGTGCCAGCAGCGTTCCGGGCTACGAGCAGTACTTC.

The chain uses TRBV5-1 and TRBJ1-6; 7 bases fit TRBD1. J was trimmed by 9 bases and V by 5 bases; bases with no gene match: 8. CDR1 SGHRS and CDR2 YFSETQ come from the germline V gene. The CDR3 covers 14 residues. The DNA for the CDR3 is TGCGCCAGCAGATTCCGGGACAGTTCTTCACCCCTCCACTTT. This codes for CASRFRDSSSPLHF. The full variable domain, in which reference TRBV5-1 and TRBJ1-6 provide the parts outside the CDR3, is KAGVTQTPRYLIKTRGQQVTLSCSPISGHRSVSWYQQTPGQGLQFLFEYFSETQRNKGNFPGRFSGRQFSNSRSEMNVSTLELGDSALYLCASRFRDSSSPLHFGNGTRLTVT.

The chain joins TRBV19 to TRBJ1-1; the D is unclear. The CDR3 has 13 residues. Trimming shortened V by 4 bases and J by 7 bases, and 13 bases separated the two germline ends. Germline values: CDR1 LNHDA, CDR2 SQIVND (reference sequence). The CDR3 is CASSNDLLGEAFF. The CDR3 DNA reads as TGTGCCAGTAGTAATGACCTTCTGGGTGAAGCTTTCTTT.

A word on this clone: Other DNA sequences of this sample code for an identical CDR3. The J gene is TRBJ1-2, the V gene TRBV10-3; D is unclear. The V end lost 2 bases, the J end lost 1 base, and 5 bases lay between the germline ends. This CDR3 spans 13 amino acids. From germline, CDR1 is ENHRY and CDR2 SYGVKD. In DNA form, the CDR3 reads TGTGCCATCAGTGAGAACAGTAACTATGGCTACACCTTC. It translates to CAISENSNYGYTF.

The V gene is TRBV4-1, the J gene TRBJ2-7, with 7 bases matching TRBD1. This CDR3 contains 16 residues. J lost 5 bases, V lost 1 base, and 11 bases had no gene match. CDR1 is MGHRA, CDR2 YSYEKL, per germline. The CDR3: CASSQALGQAPNEQYF. The CDR3, as DNA: TGCGCCAGCAGCCAAGCCCTCGGACAGGCGCCGAACGAGCAGTACTTC.

The chain couples TRBV9 to TRBJ1-2; tentatively, D is TRBD1 (5 bases). V lost 4 bases and J lost 8, with 18 bases in between. Germline CDR1 SGDLS, CDR2 YYNGEE. This CDR3 is 14 amino acids long. The CDR3 coding sequence is TGTGCCAGCAGCCTCGCCGGGACTTCGGGCGGCTACACCTTC. This sequence encodes CASSLAGTSGGYTF.

The rearrangement links TRBV7-8 to TRBJ2-7; possibly TRBD2 for D (7 bases). The CDR3 totals 14 residues. The germline V gene encodes CDR1 SGHVS and CDR2 FQNEAQ. Trimming shortened V by 3 bases and J by 3 bases, and 12 bases separated the two germline ends. CDR3 in amino acids: CASSFLGGHYEQYF. CDR3 DNA sequence: TGTGCCAGCAGCTTTCTGGGGGGGCACTACGAGCAGTACTTC.

The chain is built from TRBV11-3 and TRBJ2-7; no definite D call. Germline V lookup: CDR1 SGHNT, CDR2 YENEEA. Trimming took off 1 base at V and 7 bases at J, with 11 bases between the two ends. The length of the CDR3 is 13 residues. CDR3 sequence (DNA): TGTGCCAGCAGCTTAGTGGGGTCTGGGGAGCAGTACTTC. Translation gives CASSLVGSGEQYF.

The chain uses TRBV11-3 and TRBJ1-1; the D gene is possibly TRBD1 (5 bases). V lost 5 bases to trimming and J lost 11 bases, with 18 bases between them. Germline-derived CDR1 and CDR2 are SGHNT and YENEEA. The CDR3 contains 13 residues. The CDR3 coding sequence is TGTGCCAGCAGCCTAGGGGCCCGGGGGAGTGCTTTCTTT. Protein: CASSLGARGSAFF.

V and J are TRBV5-1 and TRBJ2-5; tentatively, D is TRBD2 (6 bases). This CDR3 region has 13 residues. Germline V gene lookup returns CDR1 SGHRS and CDR2 YFSETQ. Trimming removed 5 bases from V and 2 bases from J, with 10 bases in between. The CDR3 is CASSGRGQETQYF. CDR3 nucleotide sequence: TGCGCCAGCAGTGGGCGGGGACAAGAGACCCAGTACTTC.